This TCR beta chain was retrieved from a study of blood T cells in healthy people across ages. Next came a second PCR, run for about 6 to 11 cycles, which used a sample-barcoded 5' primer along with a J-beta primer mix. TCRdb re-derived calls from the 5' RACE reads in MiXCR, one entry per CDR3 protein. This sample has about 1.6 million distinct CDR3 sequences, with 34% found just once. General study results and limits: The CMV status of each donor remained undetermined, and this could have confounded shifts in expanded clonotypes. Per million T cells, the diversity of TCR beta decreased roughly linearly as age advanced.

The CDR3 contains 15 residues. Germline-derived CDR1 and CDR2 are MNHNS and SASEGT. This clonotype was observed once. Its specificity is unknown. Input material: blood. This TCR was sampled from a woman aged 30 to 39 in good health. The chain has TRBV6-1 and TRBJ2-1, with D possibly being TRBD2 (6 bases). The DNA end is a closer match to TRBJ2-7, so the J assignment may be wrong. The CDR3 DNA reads TGTGCCAGCAGTGAAGAGGAGGGCTCCTACAATGAGCAGTACTTC. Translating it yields CASSEEEGSYNEQYF.